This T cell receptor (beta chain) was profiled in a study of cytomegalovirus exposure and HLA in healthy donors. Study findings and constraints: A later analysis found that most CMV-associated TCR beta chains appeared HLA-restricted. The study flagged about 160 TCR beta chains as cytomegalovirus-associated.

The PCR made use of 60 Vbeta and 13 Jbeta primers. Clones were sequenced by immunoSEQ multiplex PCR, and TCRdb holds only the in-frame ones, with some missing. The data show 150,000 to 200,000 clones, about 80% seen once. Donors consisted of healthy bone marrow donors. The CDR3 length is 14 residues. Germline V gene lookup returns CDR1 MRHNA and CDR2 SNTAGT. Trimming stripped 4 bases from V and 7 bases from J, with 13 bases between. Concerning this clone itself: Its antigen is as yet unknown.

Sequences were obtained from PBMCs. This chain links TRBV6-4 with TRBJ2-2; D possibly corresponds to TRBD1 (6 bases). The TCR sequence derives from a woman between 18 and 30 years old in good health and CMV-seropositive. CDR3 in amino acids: CASSVLQGSGELFF. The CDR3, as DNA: TGTGCCAGCAGTGTCCTGCAGGGGAGCGGGGAGCTGTTTTTT.